This T cell receptor beta chain stems from a study of control samples from healthy donors and cancer patients. Assay used: immunoSEQ multiplex PCR; TCRdb lists only in-frame clones, some missing. The sample shows 110,000 to 150,000 clones, about 89% of them seen only once. Germline assignment: CDR1 SGHNT and CDR2 YENEEA. The CDR3 spans 15 residues. Trimming removed 5 bases from V and 2 bases from J, with 14 bases in between. Sequencing was carried out using blood. This clonotype was obtained from a man aged 25-40 years in good health. The chain combines TRBV11-3 with TRBJ2-3; possibly TRBD1 or TRBD2 for D (5 bases each). CDR3 amino acids: CASSPDRDLTDTQYF. DNA for the CDR3: TGTGCCAGCAGCCCGGACCGGGACCTCACAGATACGCAGTATTTT.